Below are 28 T cell receptor beta chains sequenced from a single sample in a study of cytomegalovirus exposure and HLA in healthy donors. The study ran its PCR with 60 Vbeta and 13 Jbeta primers. TCRdb keeps only in-frame clones here, not all; method: immunoSEQ multiplex PCR. The table lists 190,000 or so clones, around 83% of them singletons. Input material: PBMCs. These receptors were collected from a man aged 50-60 years in good health and CMV-seronegative.

This clone was detected many times. The sample has other DNA sequences that encode this CDR3 too. The V and J genes are TRBV9 and TRBJ1-5, with no clear D. This CDR3 is built from 15 residues. Trimming removed 0 bases at V and 7 bases at J, with 14 bases between. Germline CDR1 is SGDLS and CDR2 is YYNGEE. CDR3 in amino acids: CASSVGSGEGQPQHF. CDR3 in DNA: TGTGCCAGCAGCGTAGGGTCCGGAGAGGGACAGCCCCAGCATTTT.

J is TRBJ1-1 and V is TRBV7-2, with D possibly being TRBD1 (5 bases). CDR3 length: 14 residues. Germline CDR1 reads SGHTA; CDR2 reads FQGNSA. Trimming cost V 4 bases and J 4 bases, with 13 bases left between them. The CDR3 sequence: CTSSSRTGSTEAFF. Written as DNA, the CDR3 is TGTACCAGCAGCTCTCGAACAGGATCCACTGAAGCTTTCTTT.

This chain uses TRBV5-6 with TRBJ1-2; TRBD1 matches 7 bases. The CDR3 length is 16 residues. Germline loops: CDR1 SGHDT, CDR2 YYEEEE. Trimming cost V 0 bases and J 4 bases; bases outside gene matches: 9. The CDR3, as DNA: TGTGCCAGCAGCTTGGTCCCGCAGGGGGGTTCCTATGGCTACACCTTC. It yields the protein CASSLVPQGGSYGYTF.

V usage is TRBV27 and J usage is TRBJ1-2; TRBD1 matches 7 bases. The CDR3 is made up of 15 amino acids. Germline V CDR1 and CDR2: MNHEY, SMNVEV (reference sequence). Losses at the gene ends were 0 bases for V and 7 bases for J; bases not matched to a gene: 8. Here the CDR3 reads CASSLSRQGWGGYTF. DNA of the CDR3: TGTGCCAGCAGTTTATCCCGACAGGGCTGGGGTGGCTACACCTTC.

J is TRBJ2-7 and V is TRBV7-3, with D maybe TRBD1 (5 bases). This CDR3 region has 13 residues. CDR1 and CDR2 (germline): SGHTA, FQGTGA. Trimming shortened V by 5 bases and J by 7 bases, and 15 bases separated the two germline ends. The CDR3: CASSRSTVEEQYF. CDR3 DNA sequence: TGTGCCAGCAGCCGATCGACAGTGGAAGAGCAGTACTTC.

The chain joins TRBV10-3 to TRBJ1-2; 8 bases agree with TRBD1. V lost 4 bases, J lost 6 bases, and 4 bases stayed unmatched. The CDR3 has 13 residues. The germline V gene has CDR1 ENHRY and CDR2 SYGVKD. The CDR3: CAISAGQADGYTF. In nucleotides, the CDR3 is TGTGCCATCAGTGCGGGACAGGCTGATGGCTACACCTTC.

The V and J genes are TRBV4-2 and TRBJ1-2; tentative D call: TRBD1 (5 bases). Trimming removed 0 bases at V and 3 bases at J, with 14 bases between. The CDR3 is 16 residues long. The germline CDR1 and CDR2 sequences are LGHNA and YNFKEQ. The CDR3 is CASSQDFGQGHYGYTF. The CDR3 DNA is TGTGCCAGCAGCCAAGATTTTGGGCAGGGCCACTATGGCTACACCTTC.

Only one count was recorded for this clone. For the CDR3, the DNA is TGTGCCAGCAGCTTCAGGGGGGAGAACACTGAAGCTTTCTTT. It encodes CASSFRGENTEAFF. This chain uses TRBV7-6 with TRBJ1-1; TRBD1 agrees at 7 bases. Germline V CDR1 and CDR2: SGHVS, FNYEAQ. CDR3 size: 14 residues. V trimming: 3 bases; J trimming: 1 base; junction bases outside the gene matches: 2.

V is TRBV9 and J is TRBJ2-5; a possible D gene is TRBD2 (6 bases). Germline loops: CDR1 SGDLS, CDR2 YYNGEE. Between the trimmed V and J ends, which lost 0 bases and 3 bases, there was a span of 12 bases. The CDR3 consists of 15 residues. The CDR3 nucleotides are TGTGCCAGCAGCGTAGTAGGCTCGGGAGAAGAGACCCAGTACTTC. It yields the protein CASSVVGSGEETQYF.

This clone showed up just a few times. The chain has TRBV6-6 and TRBJ1-5, with D tentatively TRBD1 (6 bases). The CDR3 length is 15 residues. The germline V and J ends were trimmed by 6 bases and 2 bases, with 14 bases remaining between them. Germline V lookup: CDR1 MNHNY, CDR2 SVGAGI (reference sequence). This CDR3 is CASRNRVSGNQPQHF. As DNA, the CDR3 is TGTGCCAGCAGAAACAGGGTGAGTGGCAATCAGCCCCAGCATTTT.

This chain joins TRBV11-2 and TRBJ1-2; D may be TRBD1 (5 bases). There are 15 residues in the CDR3. The ends were cut back, 6 bases at V and 3 bases at J, with 17 bases in the middle. The germline gives CDR1 SGHAT, CDR2 FQNNGV. DNA for the CDR3: TGTGCCAGCAGGGGACTCAGGGTGAGGGACTATGGCTACACCTTC. Encoded protein: CASRGLRVRDYGYTF.

The V and J genes are TRBV19 and TRBJ1-1, with 11 bases fitting TRBD1. Per germline, CDR1 LNHDA and CDR2 SQIVND (reference sequence). This CDR3 is 17 amino acids long. V shed 7 bases, J shed 5 bases, and the junction held 15 bases outside the gene matches. CDR3 sequence: CASMHRDRGAMGTEAFF. CDR3 DNA sequence: TGTGCCAGTATGCACCGGGACAGGGGGGCCATGGGAACTGAAGCTTTCTTT.

The V gene is TRBV4-1, the J gene TRBJ2-7; D possibly corresponds to TRBD1 (6 bases). The CDR3 is made up of 17 amino acids. Germline loops: CDR1 MGHRA, CDR2 YSYEKL. V shed 3 bases and J shed 7 bases, with 25 bases lying between them. CDR3 DNA sequence: TGCGCCAGCAGCCACCGTTTCGGGACACCGACGACCGGGGAGCAGTACTTC. Amino acid sequence: CASSHRFGTPTTGEQYF.

V gene TRBV7-2 combines with J gene TRBJ2-7; 13 positions agree with TRBD2. Germline V lookup: CDR1 SGHTA, CDR2 FQGNSA. V lost 2 bases, J lost 3 bases, and 7 bases stayed unmatched. This CDR3 spans 17 amino acids. The CDR3 loop reads CASSLPRTSGGNYEQYF. In DNA, the CDR3 is TGTGCCAGCAGCTTACCCCGGACTAGCGGGGGAAACTACGAGCAGTACTTC.

The CDR3 is CASSLGSSGGADEQYF. In DNA form, the CDR3 reads TGCGCCAGCAGCTTGGGTTCTAGCGGGGGGGCAGACGAGCAGTACTTC. This chain links TRBV5-1 with TRBJ2-7; the match to TRBD2 covers 12 bases. The junction had 6 bases not matched to a gene; V was cut back by 0 bases and J by 5 bases. This CDR3 spans 16 amino acids. CDR1 is SGHRS, CDR2 YFSETQ, per germline.

The chain employs TRBV4-2 and TRBJ1-2; D is possibly TRBD1 (5 bases). With 1 base removed from V and 8 bases from J, the gap between germline ends came to 11 bases. Looked up from germline, CDR1 is LGHNA and CDR2 is YNFKEQ. CDR3 length: 13 residues. The CDR3 reads CASSQGGVFGYTF. The CDR3 DNA reads TGTGCCAGCAGCCAAGGGGGGGTTTTCGGCTACACCTTC.

V is TRBV30 and J is TRBJ1-4; D ambiguous. This CDR3 region has 13 residues. The V gene's germline CDR1 is GTSNPN and CDR2 SVGIG (reference sequence). V shed 0 bases and J shed 8 bases, with 10 bases lying between them. The CDR3 nucleotides are TGTGCCTGGAGTGTAGGGAGTAGAGAAAAACTGTTTTTT. Its protein product is CAWSVGSREKLFF.

The J gene is TRBJ2-3, the V gene TRBV5-1; 12 bases map to TRBD2. This CDR3 region has 15 residues. J lost 4 bases, V lost 0 bases, and 0 bases had no gene match. Germline V gene sequence: CDR1 SGHRS, CDR2 YFSETQ. The CDR3: CASSLASGGADTQYF. In nucleotides, the CDR3 is TGCGCCAGCAGCTTGGCTAGCGGGGGGGCAGATACGCAGTATTTT.

In this sample, this clone turned up a few times. This chain links TRBV5-3 with TRBJ2-5; 11 bases are shared with TRBD2. TRBV5-3 is designated an ORF whose function remains uncertain. Trimming took 4 bases from V and 0 from J; bases not matched to a gene: 11. The CDR3 contains 18 residues. The chain's CDR3 is CARSRGLAGSKYQETQYF. The CDR3 DNA sequence: TGTGCCAGAAGCCGTGGACTAGCGGGTTCTAAGTACCAAGAGACCCAGTACTTC.

The chain combines TRBV30 with TRBJ2-2; no definite D call. The ends were cut back, 2 bases at V and 5 bases at J, with 6 bases in the middle. Germline-derived CDR1 and CDR2 are GTSNPN and SVGIG (reference sequence). This CDR3 contains 12 residues. The DNA of the CDR3 is TGTGCCTGGAGTCCCCAGACCGGGGAGCTGTTTTTT. Protein: CAWSPQTGELFF.

Here the CDR3 DNA reads TGTGCCAGCAGCCAGCCGGGACAGGGCCTGTACGAGCAGTACTTC. Its protein is CASSQPGQGLYEQYF. The chain carries TRBV4-2 and TRBJ2-7, with 9 bases identical to TRBD1. Per germline, CDR1 LGHNA and CDR2 YNFKEQ. J lost 4 bases, V lost 3 bases, and 7 bases had no gene match. The CDR3 extends over 15 amino acids.

A few counts support this clone. DNA for the CDR3: TGTGCCAGCACCCTTGACAGGGGGTCATCATCACCCCTCCACTTT. This translates into CASTLDRGSSSPLHF. This chain connects TRBV6-1 to TRBJ1-6; 9 bases are a match to TRBD1. The CDR3 sequence is 15 residues long. CDR1 and CDR2 from the germline V gene are MNHNS and SASEGT. V was clipped by 7 bases and J by 10 bases; unmatched bases: 11.

This clone was counted a few times. The same CDR3 also results from other DNA sequences found in this sample. The rearrangement joins TRBV9 to TRBJ1-2; TRBD1 aligns across 9 bases. The CDR3 totals 13 residues. V shed 6 bases and J 4 bases; nucleotides not matched to a gene: 4. From germline, CDR1 is SGDLS and CDR2 YYNGEE. CDR3: CASNPQGAYGYTF. The DNA for the CDR3 is TGTGCCAGCAATCCACAGGGGGCCTATGGCTACACCTTC.

The rearrangement uses TRBV6-6 and TRBJ1-5; D possibly corresponds to TRBD1 (6 bases). The CDR3 covers 14 residues. Germline CDR1 and CDR2: MNHNY and SVGAGI (reference sequence). V was trimmed by 4 bases and J by 4 bases, leaving 11 bases between them. The CDR3 region is CASSSDSVNQPQHF. For the CDR3, the DNA is TGTGCCAGCAGTTCGGACAGCGTAAATCAGCCCCAGCATTTT.

The gene calls are TRBV9 and TRBJ2-5, with D possibly TRBD2 on 5 matching bases. CDR1 and CDR2 (germline): SGDLS, YYNGEE. The CDR3 contains 14 residues. V was pared by 1 base and J by 2 bases, with 9 bases between. The CDR3 nucleotides are TGTGCCAGCAGCGTAACGAGGGAGCAAGAGACCCAGTACTTC. Translating it yields CASSVTREQETQYF.

This clone was picked up a small number of times. This chain links TRBV5-6 with TRBJ1-4; TRBD1 is a possible D gene (5 bases). Germline loops: CDR1 SGHDT, CDR2 YYEEEE. V dropped 0 bases and J dropped 10 bases, with 13 bases sitting between them. The CDR3 runs 14 residues. The CDR3 loop is CASSLDQGTGKLFF. CDR3 sequence (DNA): TGTGCCAGCAGCTTGGACCAGGGAACCGGAAAACTGTTTTTT.

About this clone itself: The junction does not match germline at one end; this may be a read error. The chain links TRBV7-9 to TRBJ2-2; 9 nucleotides agree with TRBD1. The length of the CDR3 is 15 residues. Looked up from germline, CDR1 is SEHNR and CDR2 is FQNEAQ (reference sequence). The CDR3 nucleotides are TGTGCCAGCAGCTCCGGACAGGGGAACGCCGGGGAGCTGTTTTTT. Its protein is CASSSGQGNAGELFF. The whole variable domain, filled in from reference TRBV7-9 and TRBJ2-2, reads DTGVSQNPRHKITKRGQNVTFRCDPISEHNRLYWYRQTLGQGPEFLTYFQNEAQLEKSRLLSDRFSAERPKGSFSTLEIQRTEQGDSAMYLCASSSGQGNAGELFFGEGSRLTVL.

The sample holds one count of this clone. The V call is TRBV19, the J call TRBJ1-2, with D hard to call. V was cut by 5 bases and J by 5 bases, with 9 bases left in between. The CDR3 consists of 12 residues. In germline, CDR1 is LNHDA, CDR2 SQIVND (reference sequence). The CDR3 DNA reads TGTGCCAGTAGTTTGGCGGGGTATGGCTACACCTTC. This codes for CASSLAGYGYTF.